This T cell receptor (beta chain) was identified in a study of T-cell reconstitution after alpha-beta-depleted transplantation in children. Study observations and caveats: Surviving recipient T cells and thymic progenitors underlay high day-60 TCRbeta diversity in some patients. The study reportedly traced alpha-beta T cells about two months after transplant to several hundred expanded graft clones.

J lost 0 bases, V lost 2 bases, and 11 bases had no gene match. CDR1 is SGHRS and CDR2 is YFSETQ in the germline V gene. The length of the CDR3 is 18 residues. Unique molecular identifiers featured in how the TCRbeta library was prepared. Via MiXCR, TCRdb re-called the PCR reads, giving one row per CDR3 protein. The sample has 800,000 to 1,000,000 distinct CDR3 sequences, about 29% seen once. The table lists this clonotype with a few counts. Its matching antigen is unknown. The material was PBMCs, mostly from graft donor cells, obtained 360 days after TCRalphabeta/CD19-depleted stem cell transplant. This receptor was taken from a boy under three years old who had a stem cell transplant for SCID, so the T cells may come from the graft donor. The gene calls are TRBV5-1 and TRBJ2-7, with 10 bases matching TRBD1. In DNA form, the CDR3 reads TGCGCCAGCAGCTTCCCTCTCCGGGACAGGGGTGACTCCTACGAGCAGTACTTC. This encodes CASSFPLRDRGDSYEQYF.